The source of this T cell receptor (beta chain) is a study of cytomegalovirus exposure and HLA in healthy donors. Study-level points and caveats: Some TCR beta chains (164 of them) were listed as cytomegalovirus-associated. As confirmed in vitro, a few CMV-associated chains were specific for CMV antigens.

PCR used 60 Vbeta primers and 13 Jbeta primers. Assay: immunoSEQ multiplex PCR; the TCRdb copy retains only in-frame clones and omits some. The sample holds approximately 110,000 clones, around 77% seen once. In this sample, this clone turned up once. Its cognate antigen is unknown. CDR3 length: 13 residues. Germline values: CDR1 SGDLS, CDR2 YYNGEE. V shed 3 bases and J shed 8 bases, with 14 bases lying between them. This TCR was recovered from a human donor in good health. The specimen sequenced was PBMCs. V gene TRBV9 combines with J gene TRBJ1-1; tentatively, D is TRBD1 (5 bases). Here the CDR3 DNA reads TGTGCCAGCAGCGGGAGAGGCGACAGAGAAGCTTTCTTT. Translating gives CASSGRGDREAFF. Full variable domain (outside the CDR3, taken from reference TRBV9 and TRBJ1-1): DSGVTQTPKHLITATGQRVTLRCSPRSGDLSVYWYQQSLDQGLQFLIQYYNGEERAKGNILERFSAQQFPDLHSELNLSSLELGDSALYFCASSGRGDREAFFGQGTRLTVV.